What follows are 8 T cell receptor beta chains derived from one specimen sequenced in a study of T and B cells in COVID-19 patients. Blood genomic DNA input for TRB amplification was 250-500 ng. TRB rearrangements were amplified by multiplex PCR with BIOMED2 TRB-A/B primers. TCRdb re-called the multiplex PCR reads through MiXCR, storing one row per CDR3 protein. The table records 3,500 to 4,500 distinct CDR3 sequences, 20% to 25% of them present only once. Sequencing was carried out using blood. These receptors came from a human donor with active COVID-19.

By sample share, this clonotype is medium-sized. This sequence joins TRBV27 and TRBJ2-7; D is ambiguous. The CDR3 extends over 14 amino acids. V dropped 3 bases and J dropped 2 bases, with 11 bases sitting between them. Germline-derived CDR1 and CDR2 are MNHEY and SMNVEV (reference sequence). CDR3 sequence: CASSLDLGTYEQYF. Here the CDR3 DNA reads TGTGCCAGCAGTTTGGATCTAGGAACCTACGAGCAGTACTTC.

By share, this clonotype ranks as medium-sized. This chain connects TRBV19 to TRBJ2-5; 10 bases are shared with TRBD2. The ends lost 5 bases at V and 2 bases at J; junction bases unmatched: 20. This CDR3 contains 20 residues. Germline CDR1 and CDR2: LNHDA and SQIVND (reference sequence). CDR3 sequence reads: CASSRRWSSGGATEQETQYF. The CDR3 DNA follows: TGTGCCAGTAGTCGACGATGGTCTAGCGGGGGAGCCACGGAGCAAGAGACCCAGTACTTC.

This clonotype was found a few times. CDR3 sequence: CASSSTGNTEAFF. As DNA, the CDR3 is TGCGCCAGCAGCTCCACAGGGAACACTGAAGCTTTCTTT. This chain connects TRBV5-1 to TRBJ1-1; the D gene is possibly TRBD1 (5 bases). V was clipped by 3 bases and J by 1 base, with 7 bases between them. The CDR3 extends over 13 amino acids. Germline values: CDR1 SGHRS, CDR2 YFSETQ.

This clonotype was detected a few times. The rearrangement uses TRBV4-3 and TRBJ2-1, with 7 bases fitting TRBD2. This CDR3 spans 14 amino acids. Germline V lookup: CDR1 LGHNA, CDR2 YSLEER. V lost 4 bases, J lost 4 bases, and 4 bases stayed unmatched. The CDR3 region has the DNA TGCGCCAGCAGCCTCTGGACTAGTTACAATGAGCAGTTCTTC. This sequence encodes CASSLWTSYNEQFF.

The chain uses TRBV5-4 and TRBJ1-2; no definite D call. The CDR3 is 14 residues long. Trimming took off 1 base at V and 3 bases at J, with 10 bases between the two ends. Germline CDR1 reads SGHNT; CDR2 reads YYREEE (reference sequence). The CDR3 region has the DNA TGTGCCAGCAGCTTGCAAGGTTCAGACTATGGCTACACCTTC. This sequence encodes CASSLQGSDYGYTF.

This sequence joins TRBV7-9 and TRBJ1-2; the D gene is possibly TRBD1 (5 bases). Trimming took off 2 bases at V and 3 bases at J, with 22 bases between the two ends. There are 18 residues in the CDR3. CDR1 is SEHNR and CDR2 is FQNEAQ in the germline V gene (reference sequence). CDR3 DNA: TGTGCCAGCAGCTTACCCCCTGGGGCCCAACAGGCGGACTATGGCTACACCTTC. It is translated as CASSLPPGAQQADYGYTF. The full variable domain, completed using reference TRBV7-9 and TRBJ1-2, is DTGVSQNPRHKITKRGQNVTFRCDPISEHNRLYWYRQTLGQGPEFLTYFQNEAQLEKSRLLSDRFSAERPKGSFSTLEIQRTEQGDSAMYLCASSLPPGAQQADYGYTFGSGTRLTVV.

This clonotype turned up a few times. The V gene is TRBV7-9, the J gene TRBJ1-6; D remains ambiguous. Germline CDR1 reads SEHNR; CDR2 reads FQNEAQ (reference sequence). The V and J ends lost 4 bases and 0 bases respectively, with 16 bases between them. The CDR3 is made up of 18 amino acids. The CDR3 sequence: CASSWASGRSSYNSPLHF. DNA for the CDR3: TGTGCCAGCAGCTGGGCGTCAGGTCGGAGCTCCTATAATTCACCCCTCCACTTT. Full variable domain (remainder filled in from reference TRBV7-9 and TRBJ1-6): DTGVSQNPRHKITKRGQNVTFRCDPISEHNRLYWYRQTLGQGPEFLTYFQNEAQLEKSRLLSDRFSAERPKGSFSTLEIQRTEQGDSAMYLCASSWASGRSSYNSPLHFGNGTRLTVT.

By sample share, this clonotype is medium-sized. V and J are TRBV12-3 or TRBV12-4 and TRBJ2-3, with 8 bases that match TRBD2. Losses at the gene ends were 8 bases for V and 2 bases for J; bases not matched to a gene: 12. This CDR3 contains 16 residues. In DNA, the CDR3 is TGTGCCAGCGGAGGTGGAGCGGGAGATAACACAGATACGCAGTATTTT. Protein product: CASGGGAGDNTDTQYF.